This TCR beta chain was recovered during a study of blood T cell repertoires in COVID-19 (dated by TCRdb to 2020 to 2022). At the level of the whole study: Samples covering the acute and convalescent phases of COVID-19 were provided by collaborators in the United States, Italy and Spain. The repertoires were released in a freely available public database meant as a resource for research on the immune response to SARS-CoV-2. Where available, HLA class I and class II types were obtained from metadata supplied by the sample provider rather than from assay-based typing. Subjects who had been exposed to COVID-19, were actively infected with it, or had recovered from it provided the deeply sampled blood TCRbeta repertoires that made up the dataset. The material from the prospective study consisted of cDNA or gDNA derived from T cells, B-cell-depleted T cells, or PBMCs. Nearly every sample came with metadata listing a de-identified subject ID, COVID-19 status, age in years and sex. The samples were drawn from the first 160 participants of the ongoing ImmuneRACE study and from over 950 subjects provided by 6 global collaborators.

Each collaborating institution followed its own protocols to collect whole blood in K2EDTA tubes. For TCRbeta analysis, collaborator samples were shipped as frozen whole blood, as isolated PBMCs, or as DNA extracted from either sample type. TCRbeta CDR3 regions were amplified from genomic DNA using the immunoSEQ Assay, a bias-controlled multiplex PCR. The authors' analysis ran thus. The number of nucleated cells in each sample was estimated from the amplification of reference gene primers within the assay. To quantify the absolute abundance of each unique TCRbeta CDR3 rearrangement, sequence reads were collapsed and filtered. For each sample, productive Simpson clonality was calculated by taking the square root of Simpson's diversity index across productive rearrangements. TCRdb re-hosts the immuneACCESS table, in-frame sequences only. Its copies lack some clones; in the studies checked, an unresolved V gene accounts for under half of them, and the cause for the rest is not known. Clone size and the V and J calls come from that table; the DNA yielded D and trimming. The sample records 120,000 to 150,000 clones, approximately 84% of which are singletons. The ten largest clones take up 2% to 3% of the sample.

The research as a whole found: How much clinical and demographic metadata was included differed by source and by participant, and the metadata was provided uncurated.

From the germline V gene (reference sequence), CDR1 is GTSNPN and CDR2 is SVGIG. The trim is 4 bases for V and 4 bases for J, with a gap of 10 bases between the germline ends. From the cysteine up to the phenylalanine, the CDR3 has a length of 12 residues. Just CDR3 DNA is preserved here, 36 bases in frame from base 1. As for this clone: Its antigen remains unidentified. No much larger clone exists at a distance of one base, and base qualities are not known.

The sequence derives from a human donor with acute or convalescent COVID-19. The donor label of this sample is uncertain. The sequence links TRBV30 to TRBJ1-2; TRBD1 might be the D gene, on 5 matching bases. Sequenced: peripheral blood. The nucleotide sequence is given as TGTGCCTGGATGTCAGGGATCTATGGCTACACCTTC. This gives the protein CAWMSGIYGYTF.